Only one count was recorded for the clone carrying this T cell receptor beta chain. The sample originates from a study of cytomegalovirus exposure and HLA in healthy donors. Study as a whole: Of the donors genotyped, several hundred in all, about 82% fell in the Caucasian-associated ancestry cluster.

The PCR used 60 Vbeta and 13 Jbeta primers. Data came from immunoSEQ multiplex PCR; TCRdb stores just in-frame clones and leaves some out. The sample holds about 160,000 clones, about 65% seen once. V dropped 0 bases and J dropped 7; count of bases not matched to a gene: 9. The germline V gene encodes CDR1 SGHDT and CDR2 YYEEEE. The CDR3 extends over 15 amino acids. This TCR came from a man aged 40-49 years in good health and CMV-seropositive. Sample: PBMCs. V and J are TRBV5-6 and TRBJ1-1; 7 bases are a match to TRBD1. The CDR3 spells CASSLDGGGNLEAFF. The CDR3 region has the DNA TGTGCCAGCAGCTTGGATGGAGGGGGCAACCTTGAAGCTTTCTTT.